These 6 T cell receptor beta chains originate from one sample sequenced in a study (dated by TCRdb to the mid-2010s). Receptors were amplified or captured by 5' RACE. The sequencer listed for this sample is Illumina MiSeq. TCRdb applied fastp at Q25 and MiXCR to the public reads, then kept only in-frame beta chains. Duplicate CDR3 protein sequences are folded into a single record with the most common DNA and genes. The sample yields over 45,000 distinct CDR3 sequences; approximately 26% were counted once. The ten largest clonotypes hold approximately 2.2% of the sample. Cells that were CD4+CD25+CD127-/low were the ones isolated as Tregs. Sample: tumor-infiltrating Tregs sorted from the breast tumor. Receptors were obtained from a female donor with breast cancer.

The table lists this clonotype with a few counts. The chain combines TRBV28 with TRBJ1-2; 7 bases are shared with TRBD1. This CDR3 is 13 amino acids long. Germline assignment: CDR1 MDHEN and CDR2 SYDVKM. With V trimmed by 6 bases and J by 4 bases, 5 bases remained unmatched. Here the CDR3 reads CASRQGLSYGYTF. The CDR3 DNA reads TGTGCCAGCAGACAGGGGTTAAGCTATGGCTACACCTTC.

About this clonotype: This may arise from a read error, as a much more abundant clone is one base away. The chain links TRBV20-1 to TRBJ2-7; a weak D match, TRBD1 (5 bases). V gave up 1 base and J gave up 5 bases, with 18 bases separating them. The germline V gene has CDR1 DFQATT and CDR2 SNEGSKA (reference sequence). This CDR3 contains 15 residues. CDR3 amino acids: CSARGGIRASDEQYF. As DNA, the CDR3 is TGCAGTGCTAGAGGTGGTATCAGGGCGTCCGACGAGCAGTACTTC.

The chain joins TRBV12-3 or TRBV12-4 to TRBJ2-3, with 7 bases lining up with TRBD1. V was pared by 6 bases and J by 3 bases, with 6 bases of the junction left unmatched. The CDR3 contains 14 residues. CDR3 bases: TGTGCCAGCAGGGAGGACAGGCCTACAGATACGCAGTATTTT. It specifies CASREDRPTDTQYF.

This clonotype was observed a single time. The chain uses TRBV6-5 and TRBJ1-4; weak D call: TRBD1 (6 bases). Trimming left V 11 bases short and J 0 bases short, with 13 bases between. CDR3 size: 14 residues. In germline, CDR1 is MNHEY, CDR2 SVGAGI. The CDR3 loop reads CAVSRGPTNEKLFF. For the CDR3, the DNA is TGTGCCGTCAGCAGGGGCCCAACTAATGAAAAACTGTTTTTT.

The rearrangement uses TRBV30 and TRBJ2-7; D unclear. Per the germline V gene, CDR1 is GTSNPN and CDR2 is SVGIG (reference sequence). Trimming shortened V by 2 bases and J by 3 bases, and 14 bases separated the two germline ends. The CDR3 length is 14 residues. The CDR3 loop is CAWSKTDNYYEQYF. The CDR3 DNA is TGTGCCTGGAGTAAAACTGATAATTACTACGAGCAGTACTTC.

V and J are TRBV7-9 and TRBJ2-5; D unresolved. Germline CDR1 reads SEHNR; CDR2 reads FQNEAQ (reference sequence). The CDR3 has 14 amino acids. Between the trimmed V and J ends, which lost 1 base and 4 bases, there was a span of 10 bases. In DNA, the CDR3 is TGTGCCAGCAGCTTAGATGCCAGGACAGAGACCCAGTACTTC. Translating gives CASSLDARTETQYF. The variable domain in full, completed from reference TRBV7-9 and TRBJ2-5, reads DTGVSQNPRHKITKRGQNVTFRCDPISEHNRLYWYRQTLGQGPEFLTYFQNEAQLEKSRLLSDRFSAERPKGSFSTLEIQRTEQGDSAMYLCASSLDARTETQYFGPGTRLLVL.